This passage covers 8 T cell receptor beta chains from one sample sequenced in a study of blood T cell repertoires in COVID-19. TCRdb keeps only in-frame clones here, not all; method: immunoSEQ multiplex PCR. The sample yields 100,000 to 150,000 clones, about three quarters seen once. Sequenced material: peripheral blood. These receptor sequences come from a woman in her 70s with acute or convalescent COVID-19.

The rearrangement joins TRBV5-1 to TRBJ1-2; tentative D call: TRBD1 (6 bases). The CDR3 covers 14 residues. V lost 7 bases and J 2 bases, leaving 15 bases between the germline ends. CDR1 and CDR2 from the germline V gene are SGHRS and YFSETQ. The CDR3 region is CASRGLGQNYGYTF. In nucleotides, the CDR3 is TGCGCCAGCCGCGGTTTGGGACAAAACTATGGCTACACCTTC.

The CDR3 sequence is CASGSGRHHYNEQFF. CDR3 nucleotides: TGTGCCAGCGGTAGCGGGAGGCACCACTACAATGAGCAGTTCTTC. The rearrangement joins TRBV6-5 to TRBJ2-1, with 10 bases fitting TRBD2. This CDR3 has 15 amino acids. Trimming took 8 bases from V and 3 from J; bases not matched to a gene: 7. Germline CDR1 reads MNHEY; CDR2 reads SVGAGI.

This chain links TRBV4-1 with TRBJ2-5, with D maybe TRBD2 (6 bases). The germline V gene has CDR1 MGHRA and CDR2 YSYEKL. V lost 5 bases, J lost 1 base, and 11 bases lay in between. CDR3 size: 14 residues. Written as DNA, the CDR3 is TGCGCCAGCAGCAGAAGGGGAGGCCAAGAGACCCAGTACTTC. This encodes CASSRRGGQETQYF.

There are a few counts of this clone. The chain combines TRBV3-1 (or the pseudogene TRBV3-2) with TRBJ2-2, with 11 bases fitting TRBD2. Unmatched junction bases numbered 8, after V lost 4 bases and J lost 4 bases. The CDR3 runs to 17 residues. CDR1 LGHDT and CDR2 YNNKEL come from the germline V gene (reference sequence). CDR3 region: CASSPTLSGGVTGELFF. The CDR3, as DNA: TGTGCCAGCAGCCCCACCCTTAGCGGGGGGGTCACCGGGGAGCTGTTTTTT.

The CDR3 sequence is CASSIASSGSQSDTQYF. The CDR3 DNA reads as TGTGCCAGTAGTATAGCTTCTAGCGGGAGTCAGTCAGATACGCAGTATTTT. J is TRBJ2-3 and V is TRBV19; 10 bases match TRBD2. The CDR3 sequence is 17 residues long. Germline-derived CDR1 and CDR2 are LNHDA and SQIVND (reference sequence). The junction had 8 bases not matched to a gene; V was cut back by 1 base and J by 4 bases.

The V gene is TRBV2, the J gene TRBJ2-6; 9 nucleotides line up with TRBD1. In germline, CDR1 is SNHLY, CDR2 FYNNEI. With V trimmed by 10 bases and J by 4 bases, 11 bases remained unmatched. The CDR3 has 16 residues. Here the CDR3 DNA reads TGTGCCACCACGCCGGGACAGGGTGAAGGGGCCAACGTCCTGACTTTC. Its protein product is CATTPGQGEGANVLTF.

This sequence joins TRBV5-1 and TRBJ2-2, with D possibly matching TRBD2 (6 bases). Trimming took 7 bases from V and 0 from J, leaving 13 bases between them. The CDR3 runs to 15 residues. Germline V gene data show CDR1 as SGHRS and CDR2 as YFSETQ. The CDR3 coding sequence is TGCGCCAGCTGGGAGGAAGCGACGAACACCGGGGAGCTGTTTTTT. This gives the protein CASWEEATNTGELFF.

The rearrangement links TRBV4-1 to TRBJ2-7, with 7 bases that match TRBD1. The germline V gene encodes CDR1 MGHRA and CDR2 YSYEKL. The CDR3 totals 17 residues. Trimming removed 1 base from V and 1 base from J; junction bases left unmatched: 10. The CDR3 region is CASSQVRTGVGSYEQYF. The CDR3 nucleotides read TGCGCCAGCAGCCAAGTTCGGACAGGCGTTGGGTCCTACGAGCAGTACTTC.